This T cell receptor (beta chain) was sequenced in a study of shared clonotypes between healthy human individuals. The overall study: With ages of 18 to 49, the donors were two women and a few men. The study's findings and limits: Despite large depth, rarefaction showed incomplete sorted-subset sequencing. Approximately 4.6% of naive CD4 clonotypes were shared across a few donors.

In the case of this clone: What it binds is unknown.

In the original workflow: For the immunoSEQ data, sequences were junction-only without quality scores, so filtering differed. TCRdb's copy holds only in-frame clones and misses some; the assay was immunoSEQ multiplex PCR. V and J calls and clone size follow that table, whereas D and trimming were derived from the DNA. The sample consists of roughly 2.5 million clones, around 90% of them appearing once. In germline, CDR1 is GTSNPN, CDR2 SVGIG (reference sequence). There are 15 residues in the CDR3. Trimming took off 0 bases at V and 8 bases at J, with 19 bases between the two ends. The gene calls are TRBV30 and TRBJ1-1; possible D gene TRBD1, 5 bases. The receptor was isolated from a man between 18 and 29 years old in good health. The sample was naive CD4+ T cells sorted from blood. Subset here: CD45RA+ positively selected. CDR3: CAWSVLLTGPMEAFF. CDR3 in DNA: TGTGCCTGGAGTGTACTACTTACGGGACCTATGGAAGCTTTCTTT.